The clone carrying this T cell receptor beta chain occurred many times. Its antigen is not known. V lost 0 bases to trimming and J lost 8 bases, with 10 bases between them. Per the germline V gene, CDR1 is SEHNR and CDR2 is FQNEAQ (reference sequence). The CDR3 spans 13 residues. This sample is part of a study of Graves' ophthalmopathy and Graves' hyperthyroidism. General study points: Ophthalmopathy progression was predicted by the model at 70.59% sensitivity and 72.22% specificity. Using 13 signatures, a model distinguished ophthalmopathy from stable hyperthyroidism, reaching 87.88% sensitivity and 65% to 84% specificity.

Amplification from RNA transcripts yielded the TCR beta CDR3 regions. Scientists carried out first-round RT-PCR using HTBI primers and then a second-round multiplex PCR. TCRdb itself ran the multiplex PCR reads through MiXCR, one entry per CDR3 protein. This repertoire shows hundreds of thousands of distinct CDR3 sequences, roughly 39% found once; its top ten account for around 3.3%. The sequencing input was peripheral blood. The genes are TRBV7-9 and TRBJ1-2, with D perhaps matching TRBD1 (6 bases). The TCR comes from an adult man with Graves' ophthalmopathy. The CDR3 protein is CASSLADRWGYTF. In DNA form, the CDR3 reads TGTGCCAGCAGCTTAGCCGACAGGTGGGGCTACACCTTC. Full variable domain (missing parts from reference TRBV7-9 and TRBJ1-2): DTGVSQNPRHKITKRGQNVTFRCDPISEHNRLYWYRQTLGQGPEFLTYFQNEAQLEKSRLLSDRFSAERPKGSFSTLEIQRTEQGDSAMYLCASSLADRWGYTFGSGTRLTVV.